These T cell receptor beta chains were read from a single sample in a study of blood T cell repertoires in COVID-19. The protocol was immunoSEQ multiplex PCR, while the TCRdb copy is restricted to in-frame clones and leaves out a portion. The sample lists 130,000 to 150,000 clones, 84% seen once, with roughly 6.2% in the top ten. Sequenced sample: PBMCs or T cells enriched from blood (not recorded which). The source is a woman between 50 and 59 years old who had been exposed to COVID-19. Each CDR3 is given with its conserved first and last residue. The D gene is left open where the match is weak. Clone size, where shown, is once, few, many, or a class for clones that have expanded.

>TRBJ2-7|13|TRBV29-1|few|-
CSVEDRPLYEQYF
TGCAGCGTTGAAGACAGGCCGCTCTACGAGCAGTACTTC
>TRBJ2-7|12|TRBV5-1|once|-
CASSIGMYEQYF
TGCGCCAGCAGCATCGGGATGTACGAGCAGTACTTC
>TRBJ1-5|13|TRBV18|once|-
CASSPLSDQPQHF
TGTGCCAGCTCACCCCTATCGGATCAGCCCCAGCATTTT
>TRBJ2-5|16|TRBV3-1/TRBV3-2|few|TRBD2
CASSQRGAGGRETQYF
TGTGCCAGCAGCCAGAGAGGAGCGGGGGGACGAGAGACCCAGTACTTC
>TRBJ1-3|13|TRBV10-3|-|TRBD1
CATRDSSGNTIYF
TGTGCCACCCGGGACAGCTCTGGAAACACCATATATTTT
>TRBJ1-4|16|TRBV4-2|-|TRBD1
CASSQEWTGGREKLFF
TGTGCCAGCAGCCAAGAGTGGACAGGGGGTAGGGAAAAACTGTTTTTT
>TRBJ2-3|12|TRBV7-9|-|TRBD1
CASSLGQGKQYF
TGTGCCAGCAGCCTCGGACAGGGAAAGCAGTATTTT
>TRBJ1-2|15|TRBV19|-|-
CASSHRQLASYGYTF
TGTGCCAGTAGCCACAGACAGTTAGCATCCTATGGCTACACCTTC
>TRBJ1-1|16|TRBV18|few|TRBD1
CASSPGTVGMNTEAFF
TGTGCCAGCTCACCAGGGACAGTTGGAATGAACACTGAAGCTTTCTTT
>TRBJ2-1|12|TRBV2|-|TRBD1
CASSEARTGSFF
TGTGCCAGCAGTGAAGCGCGGACAGGATCGTTCTTC
>TRBJ1-5|15|TRBV2|-|TRBD1
CASRMGTGGRQPQHF
TGTGCCAGCCGCATGGGGACAGGGGGACGCCAGCCCCAGCATTTT
>TRBJ2-1|15|TRBV6-4|-|TRBD2
CASSGTSGAENEQFF
TGTGCCAGCAGTGGTACTAGCGGAGCTGAGAATGAGCAGTTCTTC
>TRBJ2-7|15|TRBV28|-|-
CASSSPGHLPYEQYF
TGTGCCAGCAGTTCTCCGGGACACCTACCCTACGAGCAGTACTTC
>TRBJ1-6|15|TRBV9|-|-
CASSDPGSYNSPLHF
TGTGCCAGCAGCGACCCAGGTTCCTATAATTCACCCCTCCACTTT
>TRBJ1-5|15|TRBV6-5|-|-
CASSTKRSSNQPQHF
TGTGCCAGCAGTACGAAACGGAGTAGCAATCAGCCCCAGCATTTT
>TRBJ2-7|14|TRBV27|-|TRBD1
CASSHRDSSYEQYF
TGTGCCAGCAGCCACCGGGACAGCTCCTACGAGCAGTACTTC
>TRBJ1-2|13|TRBV5-1|few|-
CASSLGLNYGYTF
TGCGCCAGCAGCTTGGGACTGAACTATGGCTACACCTTC
>TRBJ2-4|15|TRBV18|-|TRBD1
CASSPLNRDRGPQYF
TGTGCCAGCTCACCACTCAACAGAGACAGGGGACCCCAGTACTTC
>TRBJ1-1|13|TRBV5-6|-|-
CASSLFRQSGAFF
TGTGCCAGCAGCTTGTTTCGACAGTCGGGAGCTTTCTTT
>TRBJ1-2|14|TRBV25-1|-|-
CASSEAGQSYGYTF
TGTGCCAGCAGTGAGGCCGGACAGAGCTATGGCTACACCTTC
>TRBJ2-1|17|TRBV7-7|-|TRBD2
CASSPGTSGASYNEQFF
TGTGCCAGCAGCCCCGGGACTAGCGGGGCTTCCTACAATGAGCAGTTCTTC
>TRBJ2-7|16|TRBV24-1|-|TRBD1
CATSDFYRTGSFGEYF
TGTGCCACCAGTGATTTTTACCGGACAGGGTCCTTCGGGGAGTACTTC
>TRBJ2-7|14|TRBV6-2/TRBV6-3|-|-
CASSYSRSSYEQYF
TGTGCCAGCAGTTATTCTAGGAGCTCCTACGAGCAGTACTTC
>TRBJ2-7|15|TRBV7-2|-|-
CASSLVLPGRNEQYF
TGTGCCAGCAGCTTAGTTCTTCCAGGGCGAAACGAGCAGTACTTC
>TRBJ2-2|16|TRBV9|-|-
CASSVGPRRGTGELFF
TGTGCCAGCAGCGTAGGCCCCCGAAGGGGAACCGGGGAGCTGTTTTTT
>TRBJ1-2|16|TRBV27|-|TRBD1
CASSFSQGVLNYGYTF
TGTGCCAGCAGTTTCTCCCAGGGGGTCCTAAACTATGGCTACACCTTC
>TRBJ1-3|15|TRBV28|-|-
CASSFPRGGRNTIYF
TGTGCCAGCAGTTTCCCCCGGGGGGGAAGAAACACCATATATTTT
>TRBJ2-5|13|TRBV6-6|-|TRBD2
CAAGTSLQETQYF
TGTGCCGCTGGGACTAGCCTCCAAGAGACCCAGTACTTC
>TRBJ1-5|13|TRBV27|-|-
CASSNRVDQPQHF
TGTGCCAGCAGCAACAGGGTCGATCAGCCCCAGCATTTT
>TRBJ1-1|14|TRBV7-8|-|-
CASSLPTDVTEAFF
TGTGCCAGCAGCCTCCCGACTGATGTCACTGAAGCTTTCTTT
>TRBJ2-3|16|TRBV6-5|-|TRBD2
CASSFLAGGGTDTQYF
TGTGCCAGCAGTTTCCTAGCGGGGGGGGGCACAGATACGCAGTATTTT
>TRBJ2-1|19|TRBV19|-|TRBD2
CASSRIVAGGPGAYNEQFF
TGTGCCAGTAGTCGGATTGTAGCGGGGGGGCCGGGCGCCTACAATGAGCAGTTCTTC
>TRBJ1-2|18|TRBV24-1|-|-
CATSVLLVLGATNYGYTF
TGTGCCACCAGTGTTCTTCTGGTCCTGGGGGCTACTAACTATGGCTACACCTTC
>TRBJ2-5|14|TRBV14|few|TRBD2
CASSPSGILETQYF
TGTGCCAGCAGCCCTAGCGGGATATTGGAGACCCAGTACTTC
>TRBJ1-2|14|TRBV11-2|-|-
CASSSLGGVYGYTF
TGTGCCAGCAGCTCCCTTGGGGGCGTATATGGCTACACCTTC
>TRBJ1-2|13|TRBV28|few|-
CASMSGGEYGYTF
TGTGCCAGCATGTCGGGGGGCGAGTATGGCTACACCTTC
>TRBJ2-3|15|TRBV4-3|-|TRBD2
CASSQVTSGADTQYF
TGCGCCAGCAGCCAAGTGACTAGCGGCGCAGATACGCAGTATTTT
>TRBJ1-4|14|TRBV12-5|-|-
CASGLYSTNEKLFF
TGTGCTAGTGGTCTATACTCAACTAATGAAAAACTGTTTTTT
>TRBJ1-5|13|TRBV19|-|-
CASQWAGNQPQHF
TGTGCCAGTCAGTGGGCCGGCAATCAGCCCCAGCATTTT
>TRBJ1-6|15|TRBV3-1/TRBV3-2|-|-
CASSQDEGMDSPLHF
TGTGCCAGCAGCCAAGATGAGGGTATGGATTCACCCCTCCACTTT
>TRBJ1-1|13|TRBV7-2|few|TRBD1
CASSPGTGGIAFF
TGTGCCAGCAGTCCCGGGACAGGGGGGATAGCTTTCTTT
>TRBJ2-3|14|TRBV19|-|-
CASSIVGRGNTQYF
TGTGCCAGTAGTATCGTGGGCCGGGGAAATACGCAGTATTTT
>TRBJ1-5|13|TRBV12-3/TRBV12-4|-|-
CASSQNSNQPQHF
TGTGCCAGCAGCCAGAATAGCAATCAGCCCCAGCATTTT
>TRBJ2-1|15|TRBV27|-|TRBD2
CASSFGGGRRNEQFF
TGTGCCAGCAGTTTTGGTGGCGGGAGAAGGAATGAGCAGTTCTTC
>TRBJ1-3|16|TRBV7-9|-|TRBD1
CASSTRQGGFGNTIYF
TGTGCCAGCAGCACCCGACAGGGAGGTTTTGGAAACACCATATATTTT
>TRBJ1-4|15|TRBV28|-|TRBD1
CASSLGDRANEKLFF
TGTGCCAGCAGTTTGGGGGACAGAGCTAATGAAAAACTGTTTTTT
>TRBJ1-2|17|TRBV30|few|-
CAWSRAGVLLANYGYTF
TGTGCCTGGAGTAGGGCAGGGGTCTTACTCGCTAACTATGGCTACACCTTC